The sequence of this T cell receptor beta chain was determined in a study of T cell changes during pregnancy in multiple sclerosis. Profiling relied on immunoSEQ multiplex PCR, and the TCRdb table lists in-frame clones only, not all of them. This sample yields fewer than 75,000 clones, of which roughly nine tenths are seen a single time; approximately 5% belongs to the top ten. The receptor comes from a female donor with multiple sclerosis, enrolled in a pregnancy study. This specimen was CD8+ T cells from peripheral blood mononuclear cells, taken before pregnancy.

CDR3 DNA: TGTGCCAGCAGTGATACCGGGGATTATGGCTTTGGCTACACCTTC. Its translation is CASSDTGDYGFGYTF. The chain employs TRBV6-1 and TRBJ1-2; the D is unclear. Germline loops: CDR1 MNHNS, CDR2 SASEGT. V was cut by 3 bases and J by 7 bases, with 18 bases left in between. The CDR3 length is 15 residues.